This T cell receptor beta chain was captured in a study of blood T cell repertoires in COVID-19. Study in general: Sites across the United States, Italy and Spain contributed samples from acute and convalescent COVID-19. Sources were T cells, B-cell-depleted T cells, or PBMCs; the material itself was cDNA or gDNA.

Under the authors' procedure: Quantification of nucleated cells was approximated via reference gene primer amplification. Sequenced by immunoSEQ multiplex PCR; TCRdb stores in-frame clones only, minus some. The V and J calls and the clone size are those of that table, but D and trimming were determined from the DNA. The table has about 97,000 clones, around 80% seen once. Germline V CDR1 and CDR2: LNHNV, YYDKDF (reference sequence). This CDR3 contains 17 residues. J gave up 5 bases and V 0 bases, and 7 bases lay outside the gene matches. The V and J genes are TRBV15 and TRBJ2-5; TRBD2 aligns across 12 bases. Sequencing used peripheral blood. This TCR was sampled from a man between 65 and 85 years old with acute or convalescent COVID-19. CDR3 coding DNA: TGTGCCACCAGCAGAGATCCGCTAGCGGGAGGGAGGGAGACCCAGTACTTC. Residues: CATSRDPLAGGRETQYF.